The rows below give T cell receptor beta chains drawn from one sample of a study of T cell responses to AZD1222 COVID-19 vaccine. Repertoires were generated with immunoSEQ multiplex PCR, while TCRdb's copy carries only in-frame clones and drops some. The sample carries around 100,000 clones, 70% to 90% recorded once. Sequencing used peripheral blood, obtained on day 0 of AZD1222 vaccination. The receptor source for this set is an adult in good health. CDR3s include the opening cysteine and the closing phenylalanine or tryptophan. The D gene is left open where the match is weak. Clone sizes are given selectively: once, few, many, or a class where the clone is expanded.

TRBD2 | TRBJ2-1 | TRBV30 | - | TGTGCCTGGAGGGGACTAGCGGTTACCTCCTACAATGAGCAGTTCTTC | CAWRGLAVTSYNEQFF
TRBD1 | TRBJ1-5 | TRBV7-3 | - | TGTGCCAGCGCCCAGACAGGGAATCAGCCCCAGCATTTT | CASAQTGNQPQHF
- | TRBJ1-3 | TRBV15 | - | TGTGCCACCAGTTTAGGGATTTCCGGAAACACCATATATTTT | CATSLGISGNTIYF
- | TRBJ1-1 | TRBV29-1 | - | TGCAGCGTTGAAAAGGCCCTGAACACTGAAGCTTTCTTT | CSVEKALNTEAFF
- | TRBJ1-5 | TRBV7-8 | - | TGTGCCAGCAGCTTGTATCCGGATAGCAATCAGCCCCAGCATTTT | CASSLYPDSNQPQHF
- | TRBJ1-1 | TRBV12-3/TRBV12-4 | - | TGTGCCAGCAGTCTGACAGAGAACACTGAAGCTTTCTTT | CASSLTENTEAFF
- | TRBJ1-5 | TRBV5-6 | - | TGTGCCAGCAGCTTGTACTGGACAGCTAGCAATCAGCCCCAGCATTTT | CASSLYWTASNQPQHF
- | TRBJ2-5 | TRBV5-4 | - | TGTGCCAGCAGCTTGTTAAAAGAGACCCAGTACTTC | CASSLLKETQYF
- | TRBJ2-3 | TRBV5-4 | - | TGTGCCAGCAGCCCCCCCCTCCAGTGGGCGCAGTATTTT | CASSPPLQWAQYF
- | TRBJ1-2 | TRBV7-2 | - | TGTGCCAGCAGCTCTAGTAACCCCCTCTATGGCTACACCTTC | CASSSSNPLYGYTF
- | TRBJ2-2 | TRBV3-1/TRBV3-2 | - | TGTGCCAGCAGCCAAGATCTGGCTACCGGGGAGCTGTTTTTT | CASSQDLATGELFF
- | TRBJ2-5 | TRBV10-3 | once | TGTGCCATCAGTGACGCAGGGGCGCAAGTCGGGACCCAGTACTTC | CAISDAGAQVGTQYF
TRBD1 | TRBJ1-1 | TRBV27 | - | TGTGCCAGCAGTCCGGGGACAGGGCGGAACACTGAAGCTTTCTTT | CASSPGTGRNTEAFF
- | TRBJ1-1 | TRBV18 | once | TGTGCCAGCTCATCTCGGGATCTAGCTGAAGCTTTCTTT | CASSSRDLAEAFF
TRBD1 | TRBJ1-6 | TRBV5-4 | few | TGTGCCAGCAGCTCGGGACAGGGCCGGAGTTCACCCCTCCACTTT | CASSSGQGRSSPLHF
- | TRBJ2-7 | TRBV7-9 | - | TGTGCCAGCAGCTTAGGGTTTTTTACCTACGAGCAGTACTTC | CASSLGFFTYEQYF
- | TRBJ2-1 | TRBV11-3 | - | TGTGCCAGCGCAGGGATTGGTGAGCAGTTCTTC | CASAGIGEQFF
TRBD1 | TRBJ1-4 | TRBV2 | - | TGTGCCAGCAGAGTGGACAGGGGATCACTGTTTTTT | CASRVDRGSLFF
- | TRBJ1-1 | TRBV5-1 | - | TGTGCCAGCAGCTCGAACCCACCGAACACTGAAGCTTTCTTT | CASSSNPPNTEAFF
- | TRBJ2-1 | TRBV3-1/TRBV3-2 | - | TGTGCCAGCAGCCAACGCAGGCAGGGGTACAATGAGCAGTTCTTC | CASSQRRQGYNEQFF
- | TRBJ2-2 | TRBV4-3 | - | TGCGCCAGCAGCCAAGGTCTCTTGACCGGGGAGCTGTTTTTT | CASSQGLLTGELFF